This TCR beta chain was profiled in a study of patients and donors after allogeneic stem cell transplantation. The V end lost 5 bases, the J end lost 5 bases, and 10 bases lay between the germline ends. The CDR3 runs to 12 residues. CDR1 and CDR2 (germline): ENHRY, SYGVKD. TCRdb itself ran the RT-PCR reads through MiXCR, one entry per CDR3 protein. This repertoire shows 20,000 or so distinct CDR3 sequences, 29% found once; its top ten account for 40% to 55%. This receptor was taken from a human donor who was either an allogeneic HSCT recipient or a stem cell or donor lymphocyte infusion donor (not recorded which). It is not recorded whose cells these are; they may come from a transplant donor. Sequenced material: blood, either unsorted or a sorted T cell fraction (not recorded which). This chain uses TRBV10-3 with TRBJ2-7, with a tentative D call TRBD1 (5 bases). The CDR3 reads CAISQDINEQYF. DNA for the CDR3: TGTGCCATCAGTCAGGACATTAACGAGCAGTACTTC.